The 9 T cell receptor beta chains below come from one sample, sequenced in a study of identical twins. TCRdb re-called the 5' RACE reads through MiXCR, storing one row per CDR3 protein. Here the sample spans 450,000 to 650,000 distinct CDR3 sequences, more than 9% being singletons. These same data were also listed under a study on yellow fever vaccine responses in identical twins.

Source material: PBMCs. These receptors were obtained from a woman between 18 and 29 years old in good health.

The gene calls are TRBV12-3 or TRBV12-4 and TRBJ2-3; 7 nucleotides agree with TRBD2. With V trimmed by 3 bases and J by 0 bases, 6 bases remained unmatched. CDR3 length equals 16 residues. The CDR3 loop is CASSFPRESSTDTQYF. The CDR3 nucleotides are TGTGCCAGCAGTTTCCCGCGGGAGTCGAGCACAGATACGCAGTATTTT.

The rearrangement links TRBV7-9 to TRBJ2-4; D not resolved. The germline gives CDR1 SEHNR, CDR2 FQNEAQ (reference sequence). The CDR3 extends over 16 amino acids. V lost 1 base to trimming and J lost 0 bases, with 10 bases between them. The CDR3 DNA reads TGTGCCAGCAGCTTAGTGGCAGCCGAAGCCAAAAACATTCAGTACTTC. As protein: CASSLVAAEAKNIQYF. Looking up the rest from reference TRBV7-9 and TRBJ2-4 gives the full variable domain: DTGVSQNPRHKITKRGQNVTFRCDPISEHNRLYWYRQTLGQGPEFLTYFQNEAQLEKSRLLSDRFSAERPKGSFSTLEIQRTEQGDSAMYLCASSLVAAEAKNIQYFGAGTRLSVL.

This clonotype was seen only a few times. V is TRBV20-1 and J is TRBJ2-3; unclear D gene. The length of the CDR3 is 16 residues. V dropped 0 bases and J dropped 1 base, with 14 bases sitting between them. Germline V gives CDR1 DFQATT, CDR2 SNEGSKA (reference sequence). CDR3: CSARDPGAEGTDTQYF. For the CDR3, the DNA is TGCAGTGCTAGAGACCCTGGCGCCGAGGGCACAGATACGCAGTATTTT.

The chain's CDR3 is CASSPGAVLTEQYF. The CDR3 nucleotides read TGTGCCAGCAGCCCTGGGGCAGTGCTCACCGAGCAGTACTTC. This chain uses TRBV5-4 with TRBJ2-7; D perhaps matches TRBD1 (5 bases). Germline V CDR1 and CDR2: SGHNT, YYREEE (reference sequence). Trimming shortened V by 4 bases and J by 6 bases, and 17 bases separated the two germline ends. This CDR3 spans 14 amino acids.

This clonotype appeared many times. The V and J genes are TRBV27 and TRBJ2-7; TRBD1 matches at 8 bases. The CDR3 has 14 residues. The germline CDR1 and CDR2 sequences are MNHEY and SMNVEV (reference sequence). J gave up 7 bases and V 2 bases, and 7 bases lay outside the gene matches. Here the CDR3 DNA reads TGTGCCAGCAGTTTAGCCGGGACAGGACGGGAGCAGTACTTC. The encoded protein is CASSLAGTGREQYF.

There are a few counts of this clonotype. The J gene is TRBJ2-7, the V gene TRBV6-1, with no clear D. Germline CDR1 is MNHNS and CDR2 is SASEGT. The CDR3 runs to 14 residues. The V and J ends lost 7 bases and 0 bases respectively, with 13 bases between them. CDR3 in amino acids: CASNSLTSSYEQYF. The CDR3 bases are TGTGCCAGCAATAGTTTGACAAGCTCCTACGAGCAGTACTTC.

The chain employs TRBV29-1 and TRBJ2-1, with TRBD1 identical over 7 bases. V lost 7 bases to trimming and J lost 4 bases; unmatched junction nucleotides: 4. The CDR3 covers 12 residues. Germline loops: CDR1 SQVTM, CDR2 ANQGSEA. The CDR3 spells CSDGQAYNEQFF. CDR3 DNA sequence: TGCAGCGACGGACAGGCTTACAATGAGCAGTTCTTC.

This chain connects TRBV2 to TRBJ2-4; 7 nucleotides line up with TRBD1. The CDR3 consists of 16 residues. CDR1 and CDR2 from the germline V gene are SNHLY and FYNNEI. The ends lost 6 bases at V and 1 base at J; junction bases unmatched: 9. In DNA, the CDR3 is TGTGCCAGCAGAACAGGGGAAGGTGGGGCCAAAAACATTCAGTACTTC. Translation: CASRTGEGGAKNIQYF.

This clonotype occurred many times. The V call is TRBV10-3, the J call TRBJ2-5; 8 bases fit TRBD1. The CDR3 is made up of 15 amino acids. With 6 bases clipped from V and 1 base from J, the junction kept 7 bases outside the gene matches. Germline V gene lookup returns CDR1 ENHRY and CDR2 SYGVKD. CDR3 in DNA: TGTGCCATCAGCCTATACGGGACAGGCCAAGAGACCCAGTACTTC. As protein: CAISLYGTGQETQYF.